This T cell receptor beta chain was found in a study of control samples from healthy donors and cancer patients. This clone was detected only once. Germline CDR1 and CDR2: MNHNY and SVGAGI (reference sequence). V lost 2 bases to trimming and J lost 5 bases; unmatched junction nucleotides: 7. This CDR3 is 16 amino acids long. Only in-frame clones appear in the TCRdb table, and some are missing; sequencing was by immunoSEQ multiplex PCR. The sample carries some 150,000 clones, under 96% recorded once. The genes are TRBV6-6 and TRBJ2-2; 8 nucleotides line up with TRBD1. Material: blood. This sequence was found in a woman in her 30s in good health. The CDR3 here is CASSYLPQGGTGELFF. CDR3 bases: TGTGCCAGCAGTTACCTTCCACAGGGGGGAACCGGGGAGCTGTTTTTT.